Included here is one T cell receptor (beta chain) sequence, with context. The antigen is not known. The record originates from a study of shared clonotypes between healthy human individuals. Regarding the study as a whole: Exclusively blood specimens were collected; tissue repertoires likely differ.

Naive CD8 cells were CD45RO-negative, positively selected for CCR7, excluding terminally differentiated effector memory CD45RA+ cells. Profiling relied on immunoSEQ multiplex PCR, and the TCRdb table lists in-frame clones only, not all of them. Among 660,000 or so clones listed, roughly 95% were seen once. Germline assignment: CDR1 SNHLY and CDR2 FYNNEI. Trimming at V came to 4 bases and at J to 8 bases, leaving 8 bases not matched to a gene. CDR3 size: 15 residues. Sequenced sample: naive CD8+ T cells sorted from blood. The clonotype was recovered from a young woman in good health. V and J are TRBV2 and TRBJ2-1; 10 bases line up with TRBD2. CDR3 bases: TGTGCCAGCAGTGCGATAGCGGGAGGATCCGATGAGCAGTTCTTC. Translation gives CASSAIAGGSDEQFF. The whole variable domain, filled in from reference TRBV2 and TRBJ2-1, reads EPEVTQTPSHQVTQMGQEVILRCVPISNHLYFYWYRQILGQKVEFLVSFYNNEISEKSEIFDDQFSVERPDGSNFTLKIRSTKLEDSAMYFCASSAIAGGSDEQFFGPGTRLTVL.